The sample holds many counts of the clone carrying this T cell receptor beta chain. Its antigen is unidentified. This record belongs to a study of cytomegalovirus exposure and HLA in healthy donors. Study summary: As an earlier analysis found, some 170 million T cells yielded about 120 million unique TCR beta sequences. HLA-typed donors contributed about 85 million unique TCRs, which were held in an early data release.

Broader study findings: Reports showed the classifier diagnosing cytomegalovirus status with high specificity and sensitivity.

CDR3 length: 15 residues. The V gene's germline CDR1 is SNHLY and CDR2 FYNNEI. V lost 3 bases to trimming and J lost 7 bases; unmatched junction nucleotides: 9. Vbeta (60) and Jbeta (13) primers were used in the PCR. Libraries were prepared by immunoSEQ multiplex PCR; TCRdb keeps only in-frame clonotypes and omits some of them. The table includes about 94,000 clones, under 80% detected once. The chain links TRBV2 to TRBJ2-3; 8 bases line up with TRBD2. The clonotype comes from a man under 40 in good health and CMV-seropositive. The sample comprised PBMCs. CDR3 nucleotide sequence: TGTGCCAGCAGTGATCGCGGTAGCGGGGTTAATACGCAGTATTTT. Its translation: CASSDRGSGVNTQYF.